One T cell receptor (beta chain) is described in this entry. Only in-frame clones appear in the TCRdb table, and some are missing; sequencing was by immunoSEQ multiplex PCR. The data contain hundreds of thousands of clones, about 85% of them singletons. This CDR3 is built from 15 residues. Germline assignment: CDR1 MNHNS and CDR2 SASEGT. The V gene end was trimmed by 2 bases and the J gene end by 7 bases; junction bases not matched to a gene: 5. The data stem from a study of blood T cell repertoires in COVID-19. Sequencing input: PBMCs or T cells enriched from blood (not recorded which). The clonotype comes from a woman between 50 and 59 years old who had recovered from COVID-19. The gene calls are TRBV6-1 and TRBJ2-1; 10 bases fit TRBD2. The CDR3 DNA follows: TGTGCCAGCAGTGAACAAGCGGGAGGGTTTAATGAGCAGTTCTTC. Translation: CASSEQAGGFNEQFF.